The T cell receptor beta chain described here comes from a study of OX40 agonist ivuxolimab in advanced cancers. Concerning this clone: An end of the junction does not agree with germline; a read error may underlie this.

TCRdb keeps only in-frame clones here, not all; method: immunoSEQ multiplex PCR. The sample includes tens of thousands of clones, 80% to 90% seen only once; the top ten take approximately 52%. Germline V gene sequence: CDR1 SSHAT, CDR2 FNYEAQ (reference sequence). CDR3 size: 15 residues. The origin of this receptor is an adult with an advanced solid tumor such as melanoma, head and neck, liver or kidney cancer. The chain combines TRBV7-7 with TRBJ2-5; 10 positions match TRBD2. The sample was CD4+ or CD8+ T cells sorted from blood, taken in a trial of the OX40 agonist ivuxolimab. CDR3: CASSWGTSAQETQYF. CDR3 sequence (DNA): TGTGCTAGCAGCTGGGGGACTAGCGCTCAAGAGACCCAGTACTTC.